Sequencing of this TCR beta chain was carried out in a study of T cell clonotyping in hematopoietic cell transplantation. Notes on the study in general: Pathologically expanded recipient clonotypes increased progressively from day 30 to day 180 as diversity fell. Few recipient clonotypes overlapped donors; over 95% were de novo at given depth.

Some clones are missing from TCRdb's copy, which holds only in-frame ones; the method was immunoSEQ multiplex PCR. The sample yields 9,900 or so clones, approximately 77% seen once. Recipients were bled about 28 days pretransplant and at posttransplant days 30, 100, 180. By share of the sample, this clone is large. Its antigen is currently unknown. CDR1 and CDR2 (germline): WNHNN, SYGVQD (reference sequence). The junction had 6 bases not matched to a gene; V was cut back by 1 base and J by 8 bases. CDR3 length equals 15 residues. The sample in question was PBMCs, obtained 30 days after allogeneic stem cell transplant. This chain connects TRBV10-1 to TRBJ2-1, with 9 bases fitting TRBD1. This sequence was found in a female patient aged 40-49 years who had an allogeneic stem cell transplant from a related donor, so T cells may come from the graft donor. Some clones in this sample may be carry-over from other donors' samples. The CDR3 sequence: CASSEFTGGIDEQFF. The CDR3 region has the DNA TGCGCCAGCAGTGAGTTTACAGGGGGCATCGATGAGCAGTTCTTC.